This passage covers 10 T cell receptor beta chains from one sample sequenced in a study of cytomegalovirus exposure and HLA in healthy donors (TCRdb year 2017). The library relied on the immunoSEQ multiplex PCR assay. For the multiplex PCR, a mixture combining 60 forward primers for TCR Vbeta segments and 13 reverse primers for TCR Jbeta segments was used. TCRdb obtained this table from immuneACCESS and retained in-frame rearrangements with V and J assigned. These tables miss some clones; where compared with another copy, unresolved V genes account for less than half of the shortfall, and the remainder is unexplained. This sample is represented by approximately 110,000 clones; over 65% of them were singletons. The ten top clones hold less than 2% of the sample. The sample was PBMCs. The receptors come from a man over 45 in good health and CMV-seronegative.

The chain has TRBV14 and TRBJ2-1; 13 bases fit TRBD2. Germline-derived CDR1 and CDR2 are SGHDN and FVKESK. V lost 2 bases and J lost 9; bases outside the gene matches: 7. The CDR3 consists of 16 residues. CDR3 residues: CASSQLLAGGRIEQFF. The CDR3 bases are TGTGCCAGCAGCCAACTACTAGCGGGGGGGAGGATTGAGCAGTTCTTC.

The chain combines TRBV4-1 with TRBJ1-2; D possibly corresponds to TRBD1 (6 bases). The germline CDR1 and CDR2 sequences are MGHRA and YSYEKL. The CDR3 length is 17 residues. Trimming pared 0 bases from V and 4 bases from J, leaving 18 bases between. The CDR3 sequence is CASSQEASRTAVYGYTF. The CDR3 nucleotides read TGCGCCAGCAGCCAAGAGGCTAGTAGGACAGCAGTCTATGGCTACACCTTC.

CDR3 sequence: CASSISATGQETQYF. DNA for the CDR3: TGCGCCAGCTCAATTAGCGCGACAGGCCAAGAGACCCAGTACTTC. The chain is built from TRBV5-1 and TRBJ2-5; the D gene is possibly TRBD1 (6 bases). The ends were cut back, 7 bases at V and 1 base at J, with 17 bases in the middle. The germline V gene encodes CDR1 SGHRS and CDR2 YFSETQ. The CDR3 has 15 residues.

The genes are TRBV18 and TRBJ1-1; D remains ambiguous. CDR3 size: 15 residues. Germline CDR1 and CDR2: KGHSH and LQKENI. V was shortened by 3 bases and J by 3 bases, with 14 bases between the two germline ends. CDR3 amino acids: CASSPSEGVDTEAFF. The CDR3, as DNA: TGTGCCAGCTCACCCTCCGAGGGTGTGGACACTGAAGCTTTCTTT.

This chain connects TRBV19 to TRBJ1-1; D gene ambiguous. Germline loops: CDR1 LNHDA, CDR2 SQIVND (reference sequence). The V end was cut by 3 bases, the J end by 1 base, with 9 bases between. The CDR3 has 14 amino acids. The CDR3 DNA reads as TGTGCCAGTAGTATCCAGATACAGAACACTGAAGCTTTCTTT. Encoded protein: CASSIQIQNTEAFF.

The chain joins TRBV13 to TRBJ2-1; the D gene is possibly TRBD1 (6 bases). V was cut by 6 bases and J by 4 bases, with 10 bases left in between. CDR3 length equals 13 residues. Germline V lookup: CDR1 PRHDT, CDR2 FYEKMQ (reference sequence). The CDR3 spells CASSRTAYNEQFF. The CDR3 DNA sequence: TGTGCCAGCAGTAGGACAGCATACAATGAGCAGTTCTTC.

The chain joins TRBV10-3 to TRBJ2-5; 10 nucleotides align to TRBD1. With V trimmed by 0 bases and J by 7 bases, 5 bases remained unmatched. Looked up from germline, CDR1 is ENHRY and CDR2 is SYGVKD. This CDR3 has 15 amino acids. Here the CDR3 reads CAISESGQGEVTQYF. Written as DNA, the CDR3 is TGTGCCATCAGTGAGTCCGGACAGGGGGAGGTGACCCAGTACTTC.

The gene calls are TRBV7-2 and TRBJ1-2, with TRBD1 as a possible D gene (5 bases). CDR3 length: 16 amino acids. V dropped 1 base and J dropped 5 bases, with 17 bases sitting between them. The germline CDR1 and CDR2 sequences are SGHTA and FQGNSA. The CDR3 loop reads CASSLGDRLDVYGYTF. The DNA of the CDR3 is TGTGCCAGCAGCTTAGGGGACCGACTAGATGTATATGGCTACACCTTC.

The rearrangement joins TRBV6-4 to TRBJ2-3, with TRBD2 identical over 10 bases. J lost 4 bases, V lost 3 bases, and 7 bases had no gene match. This CDR3 has 16 residues. Germline loops: CDR1 MRHNA, CDR2 SNTAGT. The CDR3 is CASSEDKRGGPDTQYF. The CDR3 DNA reads as TGTGCCAGCAGTGAAGATAAGCGGGGGGGCCCAGATACGCAGTATTTT.

This clone was observed a few times. The chain employs TRBV4-1 and TRBJ2-3; 7 bases are shared with TRBD1. V gave up 3 bases and J gave up 2 bases; unmatched junction bases: 5. Germline V gene data show CDR1 as MGHRA and CDR2 as YSYEKL. The CDR3 has 15 residues. Written as DNA, the CDR3 is TGCGCCAGCAGCCACCTTGGACAGGACACAGATACGCAGTATTTT. It is translated as CASSHLGQDTDTQYF.